This T cell receptor (beta chain) emerged from a study of blood T cells in healthy people across ages. A J-beta primer mix and a sample-barcoded 5' primer were used in a second PCR of about 7 to 12 cycles. A single record per CDR3 protein comes from TCRdb applying MiXCR to the 5' RACE reads. Here the sample spans 750,000 to 950,000 distinct CDR3 sequences, roughly 28% being singletons. The germline CDR1 and CDR2 sequences are MNHEY and SVGAGI. CDR3 length equals 14 residues. With respect to this clonotype: At one of its ends the junction is not consistent with the germline gene, which may arise from a read error.

This same sample was also part of a study on T cells of mothers and their children.

The chain joins TRBV6-5 to TRBJ2-6; D may be TRBD1 or TRBD2 (5 bases each). This TCR was recovered from a woman between 40 and 55 years old in good health. Sequencing used blood. The chain's CDR3 is CAGSYRDGANVLTF. The CDR3, as DNA: TGTGCCGGCAGTTATCGGGACGGGGCCAACGTCCTGACTTTC.